The clone carrying this T cell receptor (beta chain) was counted once. Its target is unknown. The data derive from a study of radiotherapy plus CTLA-4 blockade in lung cancer. Study-wide points: Early blood T cell clone dynamics, with interferon-beta, were reported to best predict response.

Data came from immunoSEQ multiplex PCR; TCRdb stores just in-frame clones and leaves some out. Of more than 95,000 clones in the sample, under 85% were seen once. V lost 5 bases and J lost 0; bases outside the gene matches: 1. The CDR3 is 15 residues long. Germline CDR1 and CDR2: SGHTA and FQGTGA. Sequences were derived from peripheral blood, sampled from a patient treated with radiotherapy plus ipilimumab. This chain links TRBV7-3 with TRBJ2-1; the match to TRBD2 covers 10 bases. The TCR comes from a human donor with non-small cell lung cancer who had a partial response to radiotherapy plus ipilimumab. Some clones in this sample may be carry-over from other donors' samples. The CDR3 DNA sequence: TGTGCCAGCAGCCCTAGCGGGAGCTCCTACAATGAGCAGTTCTTC. Protein: CASSPSGSSYNEQFF. The whole variable domain, filled in from reference TRBV7-3 and TRBJ2-1, reads GAGVSQTPSNKVTEKGKYVELRCDPISGHTALYWYRQSLGQGPEFLIYFQGTGAADDSGLPNDRFFAVRPEGSVSTLKIQRTERGDSAVYLCASSPSGSSYNEQFFGPGTRLTVL.